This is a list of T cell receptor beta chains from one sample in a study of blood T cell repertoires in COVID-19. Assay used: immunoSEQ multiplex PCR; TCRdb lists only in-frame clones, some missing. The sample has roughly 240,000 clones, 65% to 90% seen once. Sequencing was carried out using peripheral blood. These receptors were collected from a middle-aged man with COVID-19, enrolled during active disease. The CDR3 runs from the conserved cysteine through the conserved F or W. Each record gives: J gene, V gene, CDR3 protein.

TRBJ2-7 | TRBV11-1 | CASSLDRGSEQYF
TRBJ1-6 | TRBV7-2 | CASSAGQPGGSPLHF
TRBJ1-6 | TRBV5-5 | CASSLVVTEYNSPLHF
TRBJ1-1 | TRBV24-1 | CATSDRGQGPTEAFF
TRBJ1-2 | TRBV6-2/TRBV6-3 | CASSNTNYGYTF
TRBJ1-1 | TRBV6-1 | CASSEVQGFTEAFF
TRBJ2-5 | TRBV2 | CASSGGQGRGETQYF
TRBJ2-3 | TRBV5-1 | CASSQTGTRPDTQYF
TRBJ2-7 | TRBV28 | CASSSNRGAYEQYF
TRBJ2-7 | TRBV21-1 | CASSKAQGSGNEQYF
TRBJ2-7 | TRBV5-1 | CASSIGTGAYEQYF
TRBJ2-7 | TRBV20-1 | CSASKSGEIYEQYF
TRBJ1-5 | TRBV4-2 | CASSQSPIGTQGNQPQHF
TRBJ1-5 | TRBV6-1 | CASSEARTGNSNQPQHF
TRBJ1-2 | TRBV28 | CASSLGQNYGYTF
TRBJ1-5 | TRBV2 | CASSVVSSNQPQHF
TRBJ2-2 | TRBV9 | CASTDRQVTGELFF
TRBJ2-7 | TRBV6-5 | CASSSKGQGGYEQYF
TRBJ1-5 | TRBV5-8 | CASSWGPSQPQHF
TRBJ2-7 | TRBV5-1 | CASSVTSLSEQYF
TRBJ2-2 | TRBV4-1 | CASSQGIGANTGELFF
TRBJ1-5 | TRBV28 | CASSFRGGGRGQPQHF
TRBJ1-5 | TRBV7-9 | CASSPMTGNSNQPQHF
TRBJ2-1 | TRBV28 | CASTAGGSYNEQFF
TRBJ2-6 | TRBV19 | CASSPNSGANVLTF
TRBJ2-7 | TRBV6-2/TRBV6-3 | CASSSGTEMGSYEQYF
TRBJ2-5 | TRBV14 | CASSQGLGSGAEETQYF
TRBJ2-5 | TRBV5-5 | CASSNTRTSGLLTGTQYF
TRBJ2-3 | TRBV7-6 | CASSLGTSGVRTDTQYF
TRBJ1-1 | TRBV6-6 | CASTRTEMNTEAFF
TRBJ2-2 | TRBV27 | CASRTLTQSQGAGELFF